A single sample gave rise to the 15 T cell receptor beta chains below, sequenced in a study of prognosis after radiotherapy for stage I lung cancer. Multiplex PCR in two rounds served to amplify TCR beta CDR3 from genomic DNA. First-round PCR employed TRBV- and TRBJ-specific primers for each gene. MiXCR, applied by TCRdb to the multiplex PCR reads, yields one record per CDR3 protein. The sample shows about 30,000 distinct CDR3 sequences, around 48% of them seen only once. Here the sequenced sample was PBMCs, taken before or after stereotactic body radiation therapy (not recorded which). These receptor sequences come from a donor over 45 with non-small cell lung cancer.

With regard to this clonotype: A single base separates this from a much larger clone, so it may be a read error. V is TRBV6-1 and J is TRBJ1-4, with D perhaps TRBD1 (6 bases). This CDR3 region has 15 residues. Trimming took off 4 bases at V and 4 bases at J, with 13 bases between the two ends. Germline CDR1 is MNHNS and CDR2 is SASEGT. CDR3 in amino acids: CASSGGGAVNEKLFF. The CDR3 bases are TGTGCCAGCAGTGGGGGGGGGGCGGTTAATGAAAAACTGTTTTTT.

By frequency in the sample, this clonotype is medium-sized. The chain employs TRBV6-2 or TRBV6-3 and TRBJ2-1; TRBD1 agrees at 8 bases. The V gene's germline CDR1 is MNHEY and CDR2 SVGEGT. With 5 bases clipped from V and 7 bases from J, the junction kept 10 bases outside the gene matches. The CDR3 loop spans 15 amino acids. In DNA form, the CDR3 reads TGTGCCAGCAGTGTTATCCGGGACAGGAGTAATGAGCAGTTCTTC. Amino acids: CASSVIRDRSNEQFF.

V and J are TRBV30 and TRBJ1-5, with D perhaps matching TRBD1 (6 bases). CDR1 is GTSNPN and CDR2 is SVGIG in the germline V gene (reference sequence). The CDR3 covers 13 residues. The germline V and J ends were trimmed by 5 bases and 5 bases, with 13 bases remaining between them. CDR3 sequence: CAWCGGPDQPQHF. In nucleotides, the CDR3 is TGTGCCTGGTGTGGGGGGCCGGATCAGCCCCAGCATTTT.

The rearrangement joins TRBV5-1 to TRBJ2-7; tentatively, D is TRBD2 (6 bases). In germline, CDR1 is SGHRS, CDR2 YFSETQ. The CDR3 is 15 amino acids. Trimming pared 0 bases from V and 8 bases from J, leaving 18 bases between. The CDR3 here is CASSLAGGTSAQQYF. In DNA form, the CDR3 reads TGCGCCAGCAGCTTGGCCGGAGGGACCTCTGCCCAGCAGTACTTC. The variable domain in full, with the rest retrieved from reference TRBV5-1 and TRBJ2-7, is KAGVTQTPRYLIKTRGQQVTLSCSPISGHRSVSWYQQTPGQGLQFLFEYFSETQRNKGNFPGRFSGRQFSNSRSEMNVSTLELGDSALYLCASSLAGGTSAQQYFGPGTRLTVT.

Notes on this clonotype: A much more abundant neighbour one base away suggests this may be a read error. This sequence joins TRBV29-1 and TRBJ2-3; no firm D call. The CDR3 length is 10 residues. Germline V gene data show CDR1 as SQVTM and CDR2 as ANQGSEA. Trimming took 4 bases from V and 7 from J, leaving 6 bases between them. This chain's CDR3 is CSVGFYTQYF. CDR3 sequence (DNA): TGCAGCGTTGGGTTCTATACGCAGTATTTT.

This clonotype was picked up many times. This sequence joins TRBV7-8 and TRBJ2-3; 7 positions match TRBD1. Germline V gene data show CDR1 as SGHVS and CDR2 as FQNEAQ. After removal of 5 bases from V and 0 bases from J, the junction contained 5 bases not matched to a gene. This CDR3 has 15 amino acids. CDR3 residues: CASSPTGDSTDTQYF. Written as DNA, the CDR3 is TGTGCCAGCAGCCCCACAGGGGATAGCACAGATACGCAGTATTTT.

This clonotype is termed medium-sized (0.01 to 0.1%). V and J are TRBV24-1 and TRBJ2-7, with TRBD2 identical over 7 bases. Germline loops: CDR1 KGHDR, CDR2 SFDVKD. This CDR3 region has 12 residues. With V trimmed by 3 bases and J by 10 bases, 5 bases remained unmatched. CDR3 nucleotides: TGTGCCACCAGTGATAATAGCGGGCGACAGTACTTC. It translates to CATSDNSGRQYF.

This clonotype is deemed medium-sized. J is TRBJ1-2 and V is TRBV7-2; maybe TRBD1 (6 bases). The germline V gene has CDR1 SGHTA and CDR2 FQGNSA. The CDR3 spans 13 residues. V was pared by 7 bases and J by 6 bases, with 15 bases between. CDR3 residues: CASTLRGADGYTF. CDR3 nucleotides: TGTGCCAGCACCCTAAGGGGGGCGGATGGCTACACCTTC.

This sequence joins TRBV12-5 and TRBJ2-5; 8 nucleotides match TRBD2. V was pared by 3 bases and J by 5 bases, with 8 bases of the junction left unmatched. Germline V gene sequence: CDR1 LGHNT, CDR2 FRNRAP. The CDR3 runs 15 residues. The CDR3 loop reads CASGFSGSMGETQYF. The CDR3 DNA is TGTGCTAGTGGTTTCAGCGGGAGTATGGGCGAGACCCAGTACTTC.

The rearrangement uses TRBV27 and TRBJ2-7; possibly TRBD2 for D (6 bases). V was clipped by 0 bases and J by 9 bases, with 15 bases between them. This CDR3 is 14 amino acids long. Germline V gene sequence: CDR1 MNHEY, CDR2 SMNVEV (reference sequence). The CDR3 DNA reads TGTGCCAGCAGTTTATCTGCGGGACGGCAGTGGCAGTACTTC. It translates to CASSLSAGRQWQYF.

This clonotype was detected ten times or more. V gene TRBV20-1 combines with J gene TRBJ2-1; 14 bases map to TRBD2. This CDR3 is 19 amino acids long. J was trimmed by 0 bases and V by 4 bases; bases with no gene match: 11. Per the germline V gene, CDR1 is DFQATT and CDR2 is SNEGSKA (reference sequence). As DNA, the CDR3 is TGCAGTGCTACCTACCGACTAGCGGGAGGGATAAGCTCCTACAATGAGCAGTTCTTC. Translation: CSATYRLAGGISSYNEQFF.

Ten or more counts support this clonotype. This rearrangement joins TRBV28 to TRBJ1-2, with 7 bases matching TRBD1. The CDR3 spans 12 residues. Germline V lookup: CDR1 MDHEN, CDR2 SYDVKM. The V gene end was trimmed by 2 bases and the J gene end by 7 bases; junction bases not matched to a gene: 1. CDR3 nucleotide sequence: TGTGCCAGCAGTTTACAGGGGGTTGGCTACACCTTC. Translating gives CASSLQGVGYTF.

In its sample, this clonotype was seen a few times. Since a far larger clone is one base different, this is likely a read error. The CDR3 DNA follows: TGTGCCAGCAGTTTGGCAGGATGGATCCAAAATGAGCAGTTCTTC. Translation: CASSLAGWIQNEQFF. The chain uses TRBV6-1 and TRBJ2-1; D not resolved. V lost 5 bases, J lost 7 bases, and 18 bases lay in between. The CDR3 totals 15 residues. Germline values: CDR1 MNHNS, CDR2 SASEGT.

This clonotype has at least ten counts. The chain is built from TRBV20-1 and TRBJ1-5, with 7 bases fitting TRBD1. This CDR3 is built from 14 residues. Germline CDR1 and CDR2: DFQATT and SNEGSKA (reference sequence). With V trimmed by 6 bases and J by 2 bases, 7 bases remained unmatched. The CDR3 bases are TGCAGTGCGCATACAGGGGCGGGCAATCAGCCCCAGCATTTT. Protein sequence: CSAHTGAGNQPQHF.

This clonotype was detected many times. A much larger clonotype is one base distant, so this may be a read error. The CDR3 bases are TGTGCCAGCAGCCGGGAAATCCTACCTCGGGTATATACGCAGTATTTT. Translation gives CASSREILPRVYTQYF. The chain couples TRBV14 to TRBJ2-3; unclear D gene. Trimming removed 4 bases from V and 7 bases from J, with 21 bases in between. The CDR3 spans 16 residues. Germline V gives CDR1 SGHDN, CDR2 FVKESK.